These 17 T cell receptor beta chains share one sample of origin, sequenced in a study of blood T cell repertoires in COVID-19. This table comes from immunoSEQ multiplex PCR, and its TCRdb copy is limited to in-frame clones, with some not included. The data show about 79,000 clones, with around nine tenths seen just once and about 14% held by the top ten. The sample taken for sequencing was peripheral blood. The receptors stem from a man between 65 and 85 years old with active or convalescent COVID-19.

CDR3 nucleotide sequence: TGTGCCAGCAGCTCGGGACATCCCCAAGTGCGCCAGTACTTC. Translation: CASSSGHPQVRQYF. V is TRBV7-9 and J is TRBJ2-5; a weak D match, TRBD1 (6 bases). Trimming shortened V by 4 bases and J by 10 bases, and 19 bases separated the two germline ends. The CDR3 is 14 residues long. CDR1 is SEHNR, CDR2 FQNEAQ, per germline (reference sequence).

The genes are TRBV5-8 and TRBJ2-1; D not certain. Per the germline V gene, CDR1 is SGHTS and CDR2 is YDEGEE. V lost 1 base and J 5 bases, leaving 7 bases between the germline ends. This CDR3 is 13 amino acids long. In DNA form, the CDR3 reads TGTGCCAGCAGCTTGTACAGCCACAATGAGCAGTTCTTC. Translating it yields CASSLYSHNEQFF.

The V call is TRBV3-1 (or the pseudogene TRBV3-2), the J call TRBJ2-2; 12 nucleotides match TRBD2. Germline trimming cut 2 bases from V and 6 bases from J; bases unmatched to any gene: 4. CDR1 and CDR2 from the germline V gene are LGHDT and YNNKEL (reference sequence). This CDR3 has 16 residues. The CDR3 loop is CASSQWTSGAPGELFF. DNA of the CDR3: TGTGCCAGCAGCCAATGGACTAGCGGGGCCCCCGGGGAGCTGTTTTTT.

In its sample, this clone was seen once. The V gene is TRBV2, the J gene TRBJ2-7, with a tentative D call TRBD1 (5 bases). CDR3 length: 15 amino acids. Between the trimmed V and J ends, which lost 0 bases and 6 bases, there was a span of 15 bases. CDR1 SNHLY and CDR2 FYNNEI come from the germline V gene. The CDR3 region is CASSEAQGTVGEQYF. CDR3 nucleotide sequence: TGTGCCAGCAGTGAAGCGCAGGGCACTGTGGGCGAGCAGTACTTC.

The chain couples TRBV7-2 to TRBJ1-2, with 10 bases that match TRBD1. From germline, CDR1 is SGHTA and CDR2 FQGNSA. The V segment lost 5 bases and the J segment 3 bases; nucleotides outside the gene matches: 9. The CDR3 has 16 amino acids. CDR3: CASSLGRQGAHYGYTF. The CDR3 DNA reads TGTGCCAGCAGCCTTGGCCGACAGGGGGCACACTATGGCTACACCTTC.

This sequence joins TRBV9 and TRBJ1-3; maybe TRBD1 (5 bases). The germline V gene encodes CDR1 SGDLS and CDR2 YYNGEE. This CDR3 comprises 13 residues. V was cut by 4 bases and J by 4 bases, with 9 bases left in between. The CDR3 DNA reads as TGTGCCAGCAGCCCTTACAGGGGAAACACCATATATTTT. Translation: CASSPYRGNTIYF.

The chain has TRBV6-5 and TRBJ2-1; 9 bases agree with TRBD2. Germline assignment: CDR1 MNHEY and CDR2 SVGAGI. CDR3 size: 15 residues. J gave up 7 bases and V 7 bases, and 11 bases lay outside the gene matches. CDR3 DNA sequence: TGTGCCAGCAAACGTAGCGGGAGCCGGGTGAATGAGCAGTTCTTC. Its translation: CASKRSGSRVNEQFF.

This clone was recorded once. The CDR3 is CASSPGDRVMYGYTF. As DNA, the CDR3 is TGTGCCAGCAGTCCTGGTGACAGGGTAATGTATGGCTACACCTTC. The chain links TRBV28 to TRBJ1-2; 7 bases fit TRBD1. CDR3 length equals 15 residues. The trim removed 5 bases at V and 5 bases at J, leaving 11 bases unmatched. Germline V gives CDR1 MDHEN, CDR2 SYDVKM.

The rearrangement joins TRBV4-3 to TRBJ2-1, with 7 nucleotides matching TRBD1. The CDR3 consists of 16 residues. Germline values: CDR1 LGHNA, CDR2 YSLEER. V dropped 1 base and J dropped 5; count of bases not matched to a gene: 8. The chain's CDR3 is CASSQVKGGMDNEQFF. In DNA form, the CDR3 reads TGCGCCAGCAGCCAAGTAAAAGGGGGCATGGACAATGAGCAGTTCTTC.

The chain combines TRBV2 with TRBJ1-2, with TRBD1 matching over 8 bases. Per germline, CDR1 SNHLY and CDR2 FYNNEI. The CDR3 totals 13 residues. The ends lost 7 bases at V and 8 bases at J; junction bases unmatched: 9. The CDR3 coding sequence is TGTGCCAGCACTGAGGGCACAGGGGGAGGCTACACCTTC. Translating it yields CASTEGTGGGYTF.

The rearrangement links TRBV27 to TRBJ1-4; TRBD1 is a possible D gene (5 bases). Per germline, CDR1 MNHEY and CDR2 SMNVEV (reference sequence). V was shortened by 4 bases and J by 8 bases, with 17 bases between the two germline ends. CDR3 length: 15 amino acids. CDR3 residues: CASSYQGGNQEKLFF. The CDR3 region has the DNA TGTGCCAGCAGTTACCAGGGAGGGAACCAAGAAAAACTGTTTTTT.

The V gene is TRBV5-1, the J gene TRBJ1-2, with D possibly matching TRBD1 (5 bases). V was cut by 3 bases and J by 8 bases, with 11 bases left in between. Germline lookup yields CDR1 SGHRS and CDR2 YFSETQ. The CDR3 has 12 amino acids. The DNA for the CDR3 is TGCGCCAGCAGCTCGACAGTCTTGGGCTACACCTTC. Its translation: CASSSTVLGYTF.

This chain links TRBV4-3 with TRBJ2-1; D is perhaps TRBD2 (6 bases). CDR3 size: 16 residues. V lost 0 bases and J lost 4, with 13 bases in between. CDR1 is LGHNA, CDR2 YSLEER, per germline. CDR3 in amino acids: CASSQDVTSFYNEQFF. CDR3 in DNA: TGCGCCAGCAGCCAAGATGTTACTAGCTTTTACAATGAGCAGTTCTTC.

This clone was counted only a few times. The V call is TRBV7-9, the J call TRBJ2-1; D is ambiguous. V dropped 1 base and J dropped 9 bases, with 19 bases sitting between them. This CDR3 region has 16 residues. Germline values: CDR1 SEHNR, CDR2 FQNEAQ (reference sequence). Here the CDR3 DNA reads TGTGCCAGCAGCTTAGGACCGGGTCCCAAGACCGCTGAGCAGTTCTTC. It is translated as CASSLGPGPKTAEQFF.

This clone was found once. The V call is TRBV30, the J call TRBJ1-5, with D perhaps TRBD1 (6 bases). Germline V lookup: CDR1 GTSNPN, CDR2 SVGIG (reference sequence). V lost 2 bases and J 4 bases, leaving 6 bases between the germline ends. This CDR3 is 12 amino acids long. The CDR3 nucleotides are TGTGCCTGGAGTAGGGGGAATCAGCCCCAGCATTTT. Translating gives CAWSRGNQPQHF.

In this sample, this clone turned up once. The chain employs TRBV28 and TRBJ1-1; D gene uncertain. CDR3 length equals 14 residues. CDR1 is MDHEN and CDR2 is SYDVKM in the germline V gene. With 8 bases removed from V and 0 bases from J, the gap between germline ends came to 13 bases. This CDR3 reads CASGETEMNTEAFF. The CDR3 DNA reads TGTGCCAGCGGGGAGACCGAAATGAACACTGAAGCTTTCTTT.

The CDR3 sequence is CASTRELNTEAFF. CDR3 coding DNA: TGTGCCAGCACCAGGGAACTGAACACTGAAGCTTTCTTT. V and J are TRBV12-3 or TRBV12-4 and TRBJ1-1; a possible D gene is TRBD1 (5 bases). This CDR3 region has 13 residues. V lost 7 bases, J lost 0 bases, and 9 bases lay in between.